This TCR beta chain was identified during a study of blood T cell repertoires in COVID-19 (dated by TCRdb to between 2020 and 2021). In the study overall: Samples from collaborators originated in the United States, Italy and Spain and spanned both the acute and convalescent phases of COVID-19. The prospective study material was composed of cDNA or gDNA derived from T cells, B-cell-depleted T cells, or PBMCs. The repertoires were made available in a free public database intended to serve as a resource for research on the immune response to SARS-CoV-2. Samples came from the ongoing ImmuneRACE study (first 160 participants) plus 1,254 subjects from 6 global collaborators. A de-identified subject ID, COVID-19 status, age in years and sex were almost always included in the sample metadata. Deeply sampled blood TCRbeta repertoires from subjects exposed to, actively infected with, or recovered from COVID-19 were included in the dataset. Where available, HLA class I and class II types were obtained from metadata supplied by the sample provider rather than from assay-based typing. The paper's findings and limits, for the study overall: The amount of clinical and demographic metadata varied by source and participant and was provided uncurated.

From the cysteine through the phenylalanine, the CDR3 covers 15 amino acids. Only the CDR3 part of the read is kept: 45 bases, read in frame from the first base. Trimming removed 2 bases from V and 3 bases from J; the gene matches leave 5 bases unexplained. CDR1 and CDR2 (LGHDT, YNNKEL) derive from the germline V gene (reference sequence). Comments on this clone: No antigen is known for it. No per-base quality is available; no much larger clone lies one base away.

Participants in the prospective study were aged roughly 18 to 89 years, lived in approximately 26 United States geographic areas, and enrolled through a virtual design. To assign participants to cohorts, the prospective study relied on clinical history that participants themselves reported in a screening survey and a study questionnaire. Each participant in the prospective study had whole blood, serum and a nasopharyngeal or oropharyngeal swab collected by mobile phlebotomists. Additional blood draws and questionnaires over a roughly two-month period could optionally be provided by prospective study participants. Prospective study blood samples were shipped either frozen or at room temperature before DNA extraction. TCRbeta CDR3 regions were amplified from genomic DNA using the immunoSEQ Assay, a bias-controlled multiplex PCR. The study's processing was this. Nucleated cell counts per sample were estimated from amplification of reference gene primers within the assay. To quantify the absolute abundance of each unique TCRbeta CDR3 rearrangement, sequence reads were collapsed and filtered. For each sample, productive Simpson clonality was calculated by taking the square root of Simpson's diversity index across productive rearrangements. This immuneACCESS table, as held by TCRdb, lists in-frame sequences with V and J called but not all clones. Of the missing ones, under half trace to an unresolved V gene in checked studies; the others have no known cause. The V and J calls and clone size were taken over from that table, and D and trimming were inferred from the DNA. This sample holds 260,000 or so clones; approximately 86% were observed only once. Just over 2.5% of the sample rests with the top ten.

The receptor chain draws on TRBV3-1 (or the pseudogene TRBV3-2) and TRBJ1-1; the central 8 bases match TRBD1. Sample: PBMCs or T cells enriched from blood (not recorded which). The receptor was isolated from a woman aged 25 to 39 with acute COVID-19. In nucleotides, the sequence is TGTGCCAGCAGCCAATCGGACAGGGTAGACACTGAAGCTTTCTTT. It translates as CASSQSDRVDTEAFF.